This record covers a single T cell receptor beta chain. The antigen is not known. This entry belongs to a study of cytomegalovirus exposure and HLA in healthy donors. Study context: The 130 or so validation repertoires used a platform that matched the one used for the 600 to 700 first-cohort repertoires, as a later analysis reported. Whole-study results and caveats: Some public TCRs appeared in many individuals, while most sequences were rare. High specificity and sensitivity for cytomegalovirus status were reported for the classifier. Subsequent analysis of the approximately 110 validation repertoires found a tendency for first-cohort TCR clusters to co-occur.

This table comes from immunoSEQ multiplex PCR, and its TCRdb copy is limited to in-frame clones, with some not included. Among around 190,000 clones, about 81% were seen once, and the ten largest hold around 1.2%. The length of the CDR3 is 12 residues. Germline-derived CDR1 and CDR2 are SQVTM and ANQGSEA. V lost 7 bases and J 5 bases, leaving 12 bases between the germline ends. The gene calls are TRBV29-1 and TRBJ2-4, with D tentatively TRBD2 (7 bases). The receptor comes from a woman under 40 in good health and CMV-seronegative. The sample taken for sequencing was PBMCs. The CDR3 coding sequence is TGCAGCGCCGAAGGGGGGGAAAACATTCAGTACTTC. Translation: CSAEGGENIQYF.